This T cell receptor beta chain is from a study of blood T cell repertoires in COVID-19 (dated by TCRdb to the early 2020s). Describing the broader study: Samples from collaborators originated in the United States, Italy and Spain and spanned both the acute and convalescent phases of COVID-19. The repertoires were released in a freely available public database meant as a resource for research on the immune response to SARS-CoV-2. Subjects who had been exposed to COVID-19, were actively infected with it, or had recovered from it provided the deeply sampled blood TCRbeta repertoires that made up the dataset. The samples were drawn from the first 160 participants of the ongoing ImmuneRACE study and from over 950 subjects provided by 6 global collaborators. A de-identified subject ID, COVID-19 status, age in years and sex were almost always included in the sample metadata. The material from the prospective study consisted of cDNA or gDNA derived from T cells, B-cell-depleted T cells, or PBMCs. HLA class I and class II types, where available, came from metadata supplied by the sample provider rather than from assay-based typing.

As concerns this clone: Its binding antigen is unknown. Base-call qualities are not available, and no considerably larger clone is one nucleotide away.

Whole blood was collected in K2EDTA tubes by collaborating institutions according to the institutions' own protocols. For TCRbeta analysis, collaborators shipped samples in one of three forms: frozen whole blood, isolated PBMCs, or DNA extracted from either of those sample types. Deletion took 4 bases off V and 0 bases off J, with a span of 19 bases between the germline ends. The CDR3 contains 17 residues, cysteine and phenylalanine counted. The CDR3 DNA has 51 bases and is translated from base 1. Per the germline V gene (reference sequence), GTSNPN is the CDR1 and SVGIG is the CDR2. Results the study describes overall, beyond this receptor: The quantity of clinical and demographic metadata differed by source and by participant and was supplied without curation.

TCRbeta CDR3 regions were amplified from genomic DNA by means of the immunoSEQ Assay, a bias-controlled multiplex PCR. Under the source paper's analysis protocol: Within the assay, amplification of reference gene primers was used to estimate how many nucleated cells each sample contained. Sequence reads were collapsed and filtered to measure the absolute abundance of every unique TCRbeta CDR3 rearrangement. Productive Simpson clonality was computed per sample as the square root of Simpson's diversity index over productive rearrangements. TCRdb stores this immuneACCESS table with in-frame sequences only. Part of the clones is absent; in the studies checked, under half of the shortfall reflects unresolved V genes, and no reason is known for the rest. The V and J calls and clone size are taken from that table; D and trimming were inferred from the DNA. This sample lists some 150,000 clones; around nine tenths were detected once. In total, the top ten clones hold around 8.6% of the sample.

This receptor was obtained from a woman aged 45 to 65 with active or convalescent COVID-19. The sequencing input was peripheral blood. The rearranged segments are TRBV30 and TRBJ1-3; the D gene is unclear. The CDR3 is CAWTVKERITSGNTIYF. At the DNA level, the sequence is TGTGCCTGGACGGTTAAGGAGAGAATTACCTCTGGAAACACCATATATTTT.